This TCR beta chain was sequenced for a study of blood T cell repertoires in COVID-19 (dated by TCRdb to the early 2020s). In the study overall: Collaborator samples came from the United States, Italy and Spain and covered acute and convalescent phases of COVID-19. The prospective study material was composed of cDNA or gDNA derived from T cells, B-cell-depleted T cells, or PBMCs. Subjects who had been exposed to COVID-19, were actively infected with it, or had recovered from it provided the deeply sampled blood TCRbeta repertoires that made up the dataset. The repertoires were released in a freely available public database meant as a resource for research on the immune response to SARS-CoV-2. Samples came from the ongoing ImmuneRACE study (first 160 participants) plus 1,254 subjects from 6 global collaborators. A de-identified subject ID, COVID-19 status, age in years and sex were almost always included in the sample metadata. Where HLA class I and class II types were available, the types were taken from metadata supplied by the sample provider, not from assay-based typing.

With respect to this clone: The specificity of this receptor is unknown. It has no much larger one-base neighbor in the sample; base qualities were not kept.

TCRbeta CDR3 regions were amplified from genomic DNA using the immunoSEQ Assay, a bias-controlled multiplex PCR. Concerning the study's data processing: The number of nucleated cells in each sample was estimated from the amplification of reference gene primers within the assay. To quantify the absolute abundance of each unique TCRbeta CDR3 rearrangement, sequence reads were collapsed and filtered. For each sample, productive Simpson clonality was calculated as the square root of Simpson's diversity index over productive rearrangements. Here the immuneACCESS table is served through TCRdb, limited to in-frame sequences with V and J called. Missing clones are a known gap in these copies; in checked studies unresolved V genes cover under half, and the rest lacks a known reason. V, J and clone size were drawn from that table, and D and trimming were deduced from the DNA. The sample has some 140,000 clones on record, more than 75% of them singletons. In total, the top ten clones hold around 19% of the sample.

Trimming removed 3 bases from V and 4 bases from J, leaving 9 bases between the germline ends. From cysteine to phenylalanine, the CDR3 is 13 amino acids long. Only the CDR3 region is kept as DNA, spanning 39 bases read in frame from base 1. CDR1 is given as KGHSH and CDR2 as LQKENI, both from the germline V gene. Another Seattle source contributed samples from volunteer blood donors who had recovered from COVID-19. Collaborating institutions collected whole blood in K2EDTA tubes following their own protocols. For TCRbeta analysis, collaborator samples were shipped as frozen whole blood, as isolated PBMCs, or as DNA extracted from either sample type. The full study reports these points: The quantity of clinical and demographic metadata differed by source and by participant and was supplied without curation.

The sequenced sample was peripheral blood. This sequence was found in a woman aged 45-65 years who had recovered from COVID-19. The sequence joins TRBV18 to TRBJ1-1; the D gene lacks a confident call. The CDR3 sequence is CASSPVQTTEAFF. The bases are TGTGCCAGCTCACCGGTACAGACCACTGAAGCTTTCTTT.